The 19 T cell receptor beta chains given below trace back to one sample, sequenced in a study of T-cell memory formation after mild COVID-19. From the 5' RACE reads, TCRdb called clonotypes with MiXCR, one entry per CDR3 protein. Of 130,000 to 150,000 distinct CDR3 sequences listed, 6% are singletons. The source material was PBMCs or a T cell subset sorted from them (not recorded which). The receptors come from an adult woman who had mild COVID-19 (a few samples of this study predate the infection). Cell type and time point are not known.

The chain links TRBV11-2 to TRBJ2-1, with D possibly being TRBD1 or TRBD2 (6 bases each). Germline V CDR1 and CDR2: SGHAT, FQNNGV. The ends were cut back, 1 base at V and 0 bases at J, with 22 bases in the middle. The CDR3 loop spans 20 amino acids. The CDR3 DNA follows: TGTGCCAGCAGCTTAGTTAGTGCGAGAGGGGGGTTAAGCTCCTACAATGAGCAGTTCTTC. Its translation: CASSLVSARGGLSSYNEQFF.

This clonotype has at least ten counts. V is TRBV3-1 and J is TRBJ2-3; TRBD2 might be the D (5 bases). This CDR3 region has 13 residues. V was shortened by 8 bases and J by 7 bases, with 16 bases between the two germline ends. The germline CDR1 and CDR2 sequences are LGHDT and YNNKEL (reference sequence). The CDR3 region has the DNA TGTGCCAGCGGTCTGGCGGGCATAAATACGCAGTATTTT. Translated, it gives CASGLAGINTQYF.

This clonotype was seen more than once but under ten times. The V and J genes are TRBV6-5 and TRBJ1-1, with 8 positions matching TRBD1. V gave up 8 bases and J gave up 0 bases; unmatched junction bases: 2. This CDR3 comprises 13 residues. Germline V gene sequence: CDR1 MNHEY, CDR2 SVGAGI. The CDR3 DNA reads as TGTGCCAGCTTGGGACAGGTGAACACTGAAGCTTTCTTT. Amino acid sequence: CASLGQVNTEAFF.

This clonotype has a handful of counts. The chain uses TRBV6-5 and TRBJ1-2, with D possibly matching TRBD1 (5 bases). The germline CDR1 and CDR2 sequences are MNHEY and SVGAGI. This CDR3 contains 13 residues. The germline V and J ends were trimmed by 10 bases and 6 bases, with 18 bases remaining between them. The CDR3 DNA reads TGTGCCACCAAGACAGTTGGGAGGGATGGCTACACCTTC. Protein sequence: CATKTVGRDGYTF.

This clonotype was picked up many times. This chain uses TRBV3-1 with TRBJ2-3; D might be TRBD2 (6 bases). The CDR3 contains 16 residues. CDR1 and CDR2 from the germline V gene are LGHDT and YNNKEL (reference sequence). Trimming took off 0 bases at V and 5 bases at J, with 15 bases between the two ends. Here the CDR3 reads CASSQDHGGRRDTQYF. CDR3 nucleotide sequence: TGTGCCAGCAGCCAAGATCATGGGGGGAGGAGAGATACGCAGTATTTT.

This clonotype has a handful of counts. CDR3 in amino acids: CATRASGRPDTQYF. The DNA for the CDR3 is TGTGCCACCAGGGCTAGCGGGAGACCAGATACGCAGTATTTT. The V and J genes are TRBV24-1 and TRBJ2-3; 10 bases map to TRBD2. The CDR3 runs 14 residues. In germline, CDR1 is KGHDR, CDR2 SFDVKD. The trim removed 7 bases at V and 4 bases at J, leaving 4 bases unmatched.

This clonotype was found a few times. The CDR3 spells CSVLMNSYEQYF. In DNA form, the CDR3 reads TGCAGCGTTCTTATGAATTCCTACGAGCAGTACTTC. V usage is TRBV29-1 and J usage is TRBJ2-7; no clear D. The CDR3 covers 12 residues. Trimming removed 5 bases from V and 1 base from J, with 9 bases in between. Germline CDR1 is SQVTM and CDR2 is ANQGSEA.

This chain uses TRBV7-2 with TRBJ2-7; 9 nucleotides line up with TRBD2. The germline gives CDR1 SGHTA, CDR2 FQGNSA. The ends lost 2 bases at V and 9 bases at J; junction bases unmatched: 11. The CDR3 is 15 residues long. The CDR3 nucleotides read TGTGCCAGCAGCTTACTTAGGACTAGCGCATTCGGGCAGTACTTC. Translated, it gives CASSLLRTSAFGQYF.

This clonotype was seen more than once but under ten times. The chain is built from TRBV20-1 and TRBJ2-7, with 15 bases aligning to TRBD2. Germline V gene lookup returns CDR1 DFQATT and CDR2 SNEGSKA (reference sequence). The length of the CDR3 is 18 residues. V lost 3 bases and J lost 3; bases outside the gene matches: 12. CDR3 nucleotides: TGCAGTGCTAGGCCCGGACTAGCGGGGGGGCCGAGAATCTACGAGCAGTACTTC. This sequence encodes CSARPGLAGGPRIYEQYF.

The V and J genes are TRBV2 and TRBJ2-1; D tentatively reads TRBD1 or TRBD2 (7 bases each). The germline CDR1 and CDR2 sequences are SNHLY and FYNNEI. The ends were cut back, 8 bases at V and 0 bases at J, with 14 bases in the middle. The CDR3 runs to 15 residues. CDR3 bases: TGTGCCAGCCGGGAGCGGGACAGCTCCTACAATGAGCAGTTCTTC. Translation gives CASRERDSSYNEQFF.

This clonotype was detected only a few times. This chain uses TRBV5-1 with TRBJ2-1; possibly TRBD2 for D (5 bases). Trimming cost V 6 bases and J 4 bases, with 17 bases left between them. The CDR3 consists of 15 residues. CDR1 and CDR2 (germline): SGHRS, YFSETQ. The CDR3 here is CASMPPGTGYNEQFF. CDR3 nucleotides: TGCGCCAGCATGCCGCCGGGAACCGGGTACAATGAGCAGTTCTTC. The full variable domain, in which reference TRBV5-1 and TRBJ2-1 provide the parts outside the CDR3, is KAGVTQTPRYLIKTRGQQVTLSCSPISGHRSVSWYQQTPGQGLQFLFEYFSETQRNKGNFPGRFSGRQFSNSRSEMNVSTLELGDSALYLCASMPPGTGYNEQFFGPGTRLTVL.

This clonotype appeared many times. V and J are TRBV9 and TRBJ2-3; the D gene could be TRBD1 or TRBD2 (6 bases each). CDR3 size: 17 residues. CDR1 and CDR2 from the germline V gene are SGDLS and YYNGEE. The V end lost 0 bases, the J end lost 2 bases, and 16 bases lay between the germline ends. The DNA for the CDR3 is TGTGCCAGCAGCGTAGATATTAGACGGGGGCTCACAGATACGCAGTATTTT. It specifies CASSVDIRRGLTDTQYF.

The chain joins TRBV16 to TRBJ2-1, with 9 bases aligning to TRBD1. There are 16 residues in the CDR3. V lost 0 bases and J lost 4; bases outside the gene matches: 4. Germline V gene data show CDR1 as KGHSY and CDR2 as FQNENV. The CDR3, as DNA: TGTGCCAGCAGCCAATCCGGACAGGGGAAATACAATGAGCAGTTCTTC. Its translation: CASSQSGQGKYNEQFF.

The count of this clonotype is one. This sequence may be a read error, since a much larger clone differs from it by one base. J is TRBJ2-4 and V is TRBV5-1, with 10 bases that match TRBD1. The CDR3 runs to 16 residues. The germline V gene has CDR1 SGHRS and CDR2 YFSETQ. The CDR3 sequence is CSSSLTGGMTKNIQYF. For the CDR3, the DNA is TGCTCCAGCAGCTTGACAGGGGGCATGACCAAAAACATTCAGTACTTC. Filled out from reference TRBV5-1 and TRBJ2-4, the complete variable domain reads KAGVTQTPRYLIKTRGQQVTLSCSPISGHRSVSWYQQTPGQGLQFLFEYFSETQRNKGNFPGRFSGRQFSNSRSEMNVSTLELGDSALYLCSSSLTGGMTKNIQYFGAGTRLSVL.

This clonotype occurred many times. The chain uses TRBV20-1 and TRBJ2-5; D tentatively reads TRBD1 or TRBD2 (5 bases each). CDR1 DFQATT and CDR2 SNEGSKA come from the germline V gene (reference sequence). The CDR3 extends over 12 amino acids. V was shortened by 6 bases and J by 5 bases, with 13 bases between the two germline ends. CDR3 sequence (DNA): TGCAGTGCCTCCCGGGGCGCGGAGACCCAGTACTTC. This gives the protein CSASRGAETQYF.

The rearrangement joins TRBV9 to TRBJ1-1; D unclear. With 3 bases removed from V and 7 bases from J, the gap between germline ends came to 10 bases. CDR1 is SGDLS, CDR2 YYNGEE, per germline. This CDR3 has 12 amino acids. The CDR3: CASSGSTGEAFF. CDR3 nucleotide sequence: TGTGCCAGCAGCGGTTCAACGGGTGAAGCTTTCTTT.

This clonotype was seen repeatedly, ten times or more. CDR3 residues: CASSQAWAGVNYGYTF. The CDR3, as DNA: TGCGCCAGCAGCCAAGCCTGGGCAGGGGTTAACTATGGCTACACCTTC. The gene calls are TRBV4-1 and TRBJ1-2; TRBD1 is a possible D gene (6 bases). The germline gives CDR1 MGHRA, CDR2 YSYEKL. This CDR3 has 16 residues. The V and J ends lost 1 base and 1 base respectively, with 13 bases between them.

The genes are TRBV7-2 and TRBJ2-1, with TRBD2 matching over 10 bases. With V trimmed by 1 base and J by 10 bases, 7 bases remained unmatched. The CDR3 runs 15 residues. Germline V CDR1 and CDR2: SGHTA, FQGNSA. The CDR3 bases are TGTGCCAGCAGCTTAGAAGGGCTAGCGGGAGAAGAGCAGTTCTTC. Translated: CASSLEGLAGEEQFF.

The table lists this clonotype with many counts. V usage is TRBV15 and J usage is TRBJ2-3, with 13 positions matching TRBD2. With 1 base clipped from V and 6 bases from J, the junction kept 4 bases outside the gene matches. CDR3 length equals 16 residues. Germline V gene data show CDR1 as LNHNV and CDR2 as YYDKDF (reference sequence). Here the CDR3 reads CATSRGGLAGSDTQYF. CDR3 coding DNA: TGTGCCACCAGCAGAGGGGGACTAGCGGGGTCTGATACGCAGTATTTT.